This T cell receptor (beta chain) derives from a study of cytomegalovirus exposure and HLA in healthy donors. The primer mix had 60 Vbeta and 13 Jbeta primers. Only in-frame clones appear in the TCRdb table, and some are missing; sequencing was by immunoSEQ multiplex PCR. The sample includes about 130,000 clones, around 82% seen only once; the top ten take 3% to 4.5%. CDR3 length: 19 amino acids. Germline loops: CDR1 MDHEN, CDR2 SYDVKM. The J segment lost 2 bases and the V segment lost 5 bases, leaving 12 bases of the junction unmatched. The source material was PBMCs. The TCR was taken from a man in his forties in good health and CMV-seronegative. V is TRBV28 and J is TRBJ2-3, with TRBD2 matching 14 bases. The CDR3 DNA reads as TGTGCCAGCAGTCGATTGACTAGCGGGGGGGCTCCATTCACAGATACGCAGTATTTT. Translating it yields CASSRLTSGGAPFTDTQYF.